This TCR beta chain came from a study of blood T cells in healthy people across ages. Study details: For every two T cells, template switching captured about one barcoded beta molecule.

This clonotype has a count of ten or more. The people who gave samples were healthy Caucasians from Russia, aged 6 to 90. Samples had at least 7 million PBMCs isolated from them. No fewer than 6 micrograms of total RNA were isolated from every sample. Germline CDR1 DFQATT, CDR2 SNEGSKA (reference sequence). CDR3 length: 13 residues. V shed 4 bases, J shed 0 bases, and the junction held 0 bases outside the gene matches. Sample-barcoded 5' priming and a J-beta primer mix drove a second PCR of about 6 to 12 cycles. TCRdb re-called the 5' RACE reads with MiXCR, one entry per CDR3 protein. The sample gives roughly 680,000 distinct CDR3 sequences, around 21% of which show up once; approximately 3.6% is in the top ten.

The chain joins TRBV20-1 to TRBJ2-7; 10 positions match TRBD2. What was sequenced was blood. The clonotype originates from a man in his 70s in good health. In nucleotides, the CDR3 is TGCAGTGCTACTAGCGGGAGCTCCTACGAGCAGTACTTC. Residues: CSATSGSSYEQYF.